This entry concerns a single TCR beta chain. The antigen is unknown. The data were obtained in a study of vaccination effects on CD4 cells after COVID-19. Overall study context: Post-vaccine draws lagged the second dose by a median of 72 days.

CDR1 SGHTS and CDR2 YDEGEE come from the germline V gene. The CDR3 is 11 residues long. V was cut by 1 base and J by 11 bases, with 9 bases left in between. Sequencing followed a ViraFEST assay step that expanded antigen-specific CD4+ T cells with viral peptide pools. Following culture for nine to ten days, CD4+ T cells were isolated. Participants were given two doses of BNT162b2 or mRNA-1273 vaccine. Recipients of the vaccine had no prior SARS-CoV-2 infection and negative nucleocapsid antibodies. The data were produced by immunoSEQ multiplex PCR, yet TCRdb's version contains in-frame clones alone and is incomplete. This table has more than 35,000 clones, around 80% appearing once.

Material: CD4+ T cells from PBMCs cultured with HCoV-NL63 spike peptides, obtained after COVID-19 vaccination. V is TRBV5-8 and J is TRBJ1-1; D is perhaps TRBD1 (5 bases). The clonotype was recovered from a human donor who received a COVID-19 vaccine. Some clones in this sample may be carry-over from other donors' samples. CDR3 sequence reads: CASSLLGVAFF. The CDR3 bases are TGTGCCAGCAGCTTGTTGGGGGTTGCTTTCTTT.